This TCR beta chain was profiled in a study of T-cell reconstitution after alpha-beta-depleted transplantation in children. This clonotype was seen ten or more times. Using unique molecular identifiers, the investigators prepared the TCRbeta library. Each CDR3 protein gets one entry after TCRdb re-called the PCR reads with MiXCR. Of roughly 220,000 distinct CDR3 sequences in the sample, about 11% were seen once. The germline CDR1 and CDR2 sequences are DFQATT and SNEGSKA (reference sequence). The V end was cut by 0 bases, the J end by 2 bases, with 11 bases between. This CDR3 is built from 15 residues.

Sequenced material: PBMCs from the stem cell graft donor, taken from the stem cell graft. The chain joins TRBV20-1 to TRBJ2-1; D unclear. The sequence was collected from a human donor who donated a stem cell graft to a child with acute lymphoblastic leukemia. CDR3 loop: CSARDLRVPYNEQFF. The CDR3 DNA is TGCAGTGCTAGAGACCTCAGAGTCCCCTACAATGAGCAGTTCTTC.